Listed below are T cell receptor beta chains from one sample, sequenced in a study of T cell changes during pregnancy in multiple sclerosis. The table came from immunoSEQ multiplex PCR; TCRdb's copy has only in-frame clones and leaves some out. The table records more than 60,000 clones, roughly nine tenths of them present only once. Sequences were derived from CD4+ T cells from peripheral blood mononuclear cells, sampled in the third trimester of pregnancy. Source of these receptors: a female donor in good health, enrolled as a control in a pregnancy study. Both conserved end residues are part of each CDR3.

j_gene: TRBJ2-5; len: 15; v_gene: TRBV15; CDR3aa: CATSKRTGLQETQYF
j_gene: TRBJ1-5; len: 13; v_gene: TRBV30; CDR3aa: CAWSRGQLQPQHF
j_gene: TRBJ2-5; len: 14; v_gene: TRBV19; CDR3aa: CASSMEPRRETQYF
j_gene: TRBJ2-7; len: 17; v_gene: TRBV6-1; CDR3aa: CASSVGLAGGRPYEQYF
j_gene: TRBJ2-1; len: 17; v_gene: TRBV7-2; CDR3aa: CASSLVRPGGYNNEQFF
j_gene: TRBJ2-1; len: 15; v_gene: TRBV27; CDR3aa: CASSLGPSSYNEQFF
j_gene: TRBJ1-2; len: 13; v_gene: TRBV25-1; CDR3aa: CASGQPQGSGYTF
j_gene: TRBJ2-5; len: 13; v_gene: TRBV4-3; CDR3aa: CASSQDHGETQYF
j_gene: TRBJ2-2; len: 17; v_gene: TRBV7-3; CDR3aa: CASSLNPPGGNTGELFF
j_gene: TRBJ2-7; len: 13; v_gene: TRBV2; CDR3aa: CASSENAPHEQYF
j_gene: TRBJ2-7; len: 14; v_gene: TRBV30; CDR3aa: CAWRGRQVSYEQYF
j_gene: TRBJ2-7; len: 13; v_gene: TRBV25-1; CDR3aa: CASRDRLTYEQYF
j_gene: TRBJ1-1; len: 14; v_gene: TRBV5-5; CDR3aa: CASSPGIGRTEAFF
j_gene: TRBJ2-5; len: 14; v_gene: TRBV5-4; CDR3aa: CASSFGTGQETQYF
j_gene: TRBJ2-7; len: 13; v_gene: TRBV6-5; CDR3aa: CASTREGGGEQYF
j_gene: TRBJ2-1; len: 12; v_gene: TRBV6-1; CDR3aa: CASRTGGLEQFF
j_gene: TRBJ2-2; len: 17; v_gene: TRBV4-3; CDR3aa: CASSQDLQGVWTGELFF
j_gene: TRBJ1-2; len: 17; v_gene: TRBV5-1; CDR3aa: CASSLDSFGVLNYGYTF
j_gene: TRBJ1-1; len: 12; v_gene: TRBV7-2; CDR3aa: CASSLEAGEAFF
j_gene: TRBJ2-2; len: 21; v_gene: TRBV7-3; CDR3aa: CASSLRAVRHRAGLNTGELFF
j_gene: TRBJ1-2; len: 14; v_gene: TRBV6-4; CDR3aa: CASIGGASNYGYTF
j_gene: TRBJ2-1; len: 17; v_gene: TRBV19; CDR3aa: CASSIVRGGETYNEQFF
j_gene: TRBJ2-7; len: 15; v_gene: TRBV5-4; CDR3aa: CASSAGGDLNYEQYF
j_gene: TRBJ2-5; len: 14; v_gene: TRBV7-2; CDR3aa: CASTLTGGVETQYF
j_gene: TRBJ2-3; len: 14; v_gene: TRBV5-1; CDR3aa: CASSSDRGADTQYF
j_gene: TRBJ2-2; len: 13; v_gene: TRBV29-1; CDR3aa: CSGGESNTGELFF
j_gene: TRBJ2-3; len: 13; v_gene: TRBV30; CDR3aa: CAWSPRAGDTQYF
j_gene: TRBJ2-7; len: 14; v_gene: TRBV6-5; CDR3aa: CASSSTGTGYEQYF
j_gene: TRBJ1-2; len: 15; v_gene: TRBV19; CDR3aa: CASSMSRAENYGYTF
j_gene: TRBJ1-1; len: 13; v_gene: TRBV5-1; CDR3aa: CASSLQANTEAFF
j_gene: TRBJ2-1; len: 14; v_gene: TRBV4-3; CDR3aa: CASSQEGRINEQFF
j_gene: TRBJ1-1; len: 12; v_gene: TRBV30; CDR3aa: CASRRVSTEAFF
j_gene: TRBJ2-3; len: 18; v_gene: TRBV7-2; CDR3aa: CASSLGLAGGLVSDTQYF
j_gene: TRBJ1-1; len: 16; v_gene: TRBV19; CDR3aa: CASNRGISFRNTEAFF
j_gene: TRBJ2-1; len: 15; v_gene: TRBV11-2; CDR3aa: CASSSLAGSNNEQFF
j_gene: TRBJ1-3; len: 13; v_gene: TRBV7-9; CDR3aa: CASVRLSGNTIYF
j_gene: TRBJ1-1; len: 16; v_gene: TRBV4-2; CDR3aa: CASSPRDRGRDTEAFF
j_gene: TRBJ1-1; len: 14; v_gene: TRBV5-1; CDR3aa: CASSLAYENTEAFF
j_gene: TRBJ1-2; len: 15; v_gene: TRBV12-5; CDR3aa: CASGYPTGSTYGYTF
j_gene: TRBJ1-2; len: 15; v_gene: TRBV7-9; CDR3aa: CASSPDWTAIYGYTF
j_gene: TRBJ2-2; len: 15; v_gene: TRBV11-3; CDR3aa: CASSLDQGYNGELFF
j_gene: TRBJ1-4; len: 13; v_gene: TRBV9; CDR3aa: CASSDVQGEKLFF
j_gene: TRBJ2-3; len: 12; v_gene: TRBV11-2; CDR3aa: CASSLSPDTQYF
j_gene: TRBJ2-2; len: 14; v_gene: TRBV5-1; CDR3aa: CASRTNANTGELFF
j_gene: TRBJ2-1; len: 19; v_gene: TRBV10-3; CDR3aa: CAISERTSGGTNRYNEQFF
j_gene: TRBJ2-2; len: 13; v_gene: TRBV7-7; CDR3aa: CASSLAGGGELFF
j_gene: TRBJ2-3; len: 16; v_gene: TRBV6-6; CDR3aa: CASRGQGAGVTDTQYF
j_gene: TRBJ2-6; len: 17; v_gene: TRBV7-2; CDR3aa: CASSLARRGRGANVLTF
j_gene: TRBJ1-5; len: 14; v_gene: TRBV12-5; CDR3aa: CASAPVREGQPQHF